This TCR beta chain was recorded in a study of CD8 T cells in Susac syndrome. RNA amounts of roughly 0.45 to 1 ug underwent reverse transcription with random hexamers. MiXCR was run by TCRdb on the immunoSEQ multiplex PCR reads, yielding one entry per CDR3 protein. Of 170,000 or so distinct CDR3 sequences listed, around 96% are singletons. CDR1 SGHVS and CDR2 FNYEAQ come from the germline V gene. The length of the CDR3 is 14 residues. Trimming took 1 base from V and 4 from J, leaving 9 bases between them. Input material: CD8+ T cells from PBMCs. This sequence was found in a human donor with multiple sclerosis. The rearrangement links TRBV7-6 to TRBJ2-3; possibly TRBD1 for D (5 bases). The DNA of the CDR3 is TGTGCCAGCAGCTTAGTTCAGGGCCCAGATACGCAGTATTTT. Its protein is CASSLVQGPDTQYF.